Below, 12 T cell receptor beta chains from the same sample are listed, as sequenced in a study of shared clonotypes between healthy human individuals. Sequencing was performed with immunoSEQ multiplex PCR; in TCRdb, only in-frame clones are kept and a portion is missing. The sample shows around 350,000 clones, around 70% of them seen only once. Sequencing input: memory CD4+ T cells sorted from blood. Indicated subset: CD45RA-negative fraction. Every receptor here comes from a man aged 25 to 40 in good health.

For this clone: This specimen includes other DNA sequences encoding the same CDR3. The chain couples TRBV29-1 to TRBJ2-7, with TRBD1 matching over 7 bases. The germline V gene has CDR1 SQVTM and CDR2 ANQGSEA. The trim removed 6 bases at V and 2 bases at J, leaving 1 base unmatched. The CDR3 has 11 residues. DNA for the CDR3: TGCAGCGTGGGGACAGCCTACGAGCAGTACTTC. Residues: CSVGTAYEQYF.

The J gene is TRBJ1-1, the V gene TRBV11-2; unclear D gene. Trimming took 7 bases from V and 0 from J, leaving 9 bases between them. CDR1 and CDR2 (germline): SGHAT, FQNNGV. CDR3 length equals 13 residues. CDR3 region: CASTSSMNTEAFF. CDR3 sequence (DNA): TGTGCCAGCACCTCCAGTATGAACACTGAAGCTTTCTTT.

The genes are TRBV6-1 and TRBJ2-1; D is unresolved. Trimming took off 4 bases at V and 3 bases at J, with 13 bases between the two ends. CDR1 and CDR2 from the germline V gene are MNHNS and SASEGT. The CDR3 extends over 15 amino acids. Written as DNA, the CDR3 is TGTGCCAGCAGTGGTAATAGACTGAACTACAATGAGCAGTTCTTC. Translation gives CASSGNRLNYNEQFF.

The chain combines TRBV19 with TRBJ1-2, with D possibly TRBD1 on 5 matching bases. V gave up 6 bases and J gave up 3 bases, with 11 bases separating them. This CDR3 is built from 13 residues. CDR1 and CDR2 (germline): LNHDA, SQIVND (reference sequence). CDR3 coding DNA: TGTGCCAGTAGCGAACAAGGGGACTATGGCTACACCTTC. As protein: CASSEQGDYGYTF.

This chain joins TRBV6-1 and TRBJ1-5; D unresolved. This CDR3 is built from 14 residues. Between the trimmed V and J ends, which lost 3 bases and 3 bases, there was a span of 9 bases. Germline V gene lookup returns CDR1 MNHNS and CDR2 SASEGT. CDR3 coding DNA: TGTGCCAGCAGTGAGTCAAACTTCAATCAGCCCCAGCATTTT. Encoded protein: CASSESNFNQPQHF.

The CDR3 loop reads CASSSGQFNQPQHF. CDR3 coding DNA: TGTGCCAGCAGCTCGGGACAATTCAATCAGCCCCAGCATTTT. The chain carries TRBV7-6 and TRBJ1-5; weak D call: TRBD1 (6 bases). Deletions cut 4 bases from V and 3 bases from J, with 10 bases between. Germline V gene lookup returns CDR1 SGHVS and CDR2 FNYEAQ. The CDR3 runs to 14 residues. Supplemented by reference TRBV7-6 and TRBJ1-5, the full variable domain reads GAGVSQSPRYKVTKRGQDVALRCDPISGHVSLYWYRQALGQGPEFLTYFNYEAQQDKSGLPNDRFSAERPEGSISTLTIQRTEQRDSAMYRCASSSGQFNQPQHFGDGTRLSIL.

J is TRBJ2-1 and V is TRBV11-3; 9 bases agree with TRBD1. The germline V gene has CDR1 SGHNT and CDR2 YENEEA. With 4 bases clipped from V and 1 base from J, the junction kept 11 bases outside the gene matches. CDR3 length: 18 residues. The CDR3, as DNA: TGTGCCAGCAGCTCGTACAGGGGGCGGGAGAGATCCTACAATGAGCAGTTCTTC. Its translation: CASSSYRGRERSYNEQFF.

V usage is TRBV12-5 and J usage is TRBJ2-5, with 7 bases lining up with TRBD2. Unmatched junction bases numbered 1, after V lost 1 base and J lost 2 bases. Germline V gene lookup returns CDR1 LGHNT and CDR2 FRNRAP. The CDR3 is made up of 14 amino acids. The CDR3 loop is CASGLGTSQETQYF. CDR3 sequence (DNA): TGTGCTAGTGGTTTGGGGACTAGTCAAGAGACCCAGTACTTC.

Only a few counts were recorded for this clone. This rearrangement joins TRBV18 to TRBJ2-5, with TRBD1 matching over 7 bases. The ends lost 5 bases at V and 5 bases at J; junction bases unmatched: 5. The CDR3 contains 13 residues. CDR1 is KGHSH and CDR2 is LQKENI in the germline V gene. Here the CDR3 DNA reads TGTGCCAGCTCATCAGGACAGGTTGAGACCCAGTACTTC. As protein: CASSSGQVETQYF.

This clone was seen a handful of times. The rearrangement links TRBV7-2 to TRBJ2-1, with TRBD2 identical over 13 bases. Germline-derived CDR1 and CDR2 are SGHTA and FQGNSA. Losses at the gene ends were 5 bases for V and 10 bases for J; bases not matched to a gene: 11. This CDR3 comprises 16 residues. CDR3: CASSPPGTSGTKEQFF. The CDR3 bases are TGTGCCAGCAGCCCCCCCGGGACTAGCGGGACGAAAGAGCAGTTCTTC.

This clone appeared a few times. The rearrangement links TRBV10-3 to TRBJ1-1; a possible D gene is TRBD1 (5 bases). V was cut by 10 bases and J by 5 bases, with 17 bases left in between. CDR3 length equals 13 residues. Germline CDR1 reads ENHRY; CDR2 reads SYGVKD. The CDR3 DNA follows: TGTGCCACCTGCAGGGAGGAGAATACTGAAGCTTTCTTT. It encodes CATCREENTEAFF.

This rearrangement joins TRBV28 to TRBJ1-1; TRBD1 is a possible D gene (6 bases). The CDR3 runs 14 residues. The V end lost 5 bases, the J end lost 5 bases, and 15 bases lay between the germline ends. Per the germline V gene, CDR1 is MDHEN and CDR2 is SYDVKM. CDR3 protein: CASSGGAKFTEAFF. Here the CDR3 DNA reads TGTGCCAGCAGTGGGGGGGCAAAATTTACTGAAGCTTTCTTT.